These T cell receptor beta chains were read from a single sample in a study of OX40 agonist ivuxolimab in advanced cancers. Repertoires were generated with immunoSEQ multiplex PCR, while TCRdb's copy carries only in-frame clones and drops some. This sample has about 52,000 clones; about nine tenths occur once, and the top ten carry roughly 6.7%. The sample in question was CD4+ or CD8+ T cells sorted from blood, obtained in a trial of the OX40 agonist ivuxolimab. These receptors came from an adult with an advanced solid tumor such as melanoma, head and neck, liver or kidney cancer. Each CDR3 is given with its conserved first and last residue. Fields, in order: clone size, D gene, J gene, V gene, CDR3 DNA, CDR3 protein. D genes are given only for firm matches. Clone size is shown for a subset of rows, as once, few, many or a class of expanded clone.

NA	TRBD1	TRBJ2-7	TRBV6-1	TGTGCCAGCAGAGCCTACGGGACAGGGATAGCGGAGCAGTACTTC	CASRAYGTGIAEQYF
NA	TRBD1	TRBJ2-4	TRBV11-2	TGTGCCAGCAGCTTAGACGGGGACAGGAAAAACATTCAGTACTTC	CASSLDGDRKNIQYF
NA	NA	TRBJ1-1	TRBV4-2	TGTGCCAGCAGCCGAACAAAGGGTGGTATGAACACTGAAGCTTTCTTT	CASSRTKGGMNTEAFF
NA	NA	TRBJ1-3	TRBV30	TGTGCCTGGAGTACAGGGAGGGTCCCCACAGGTACAGAGCTCTCTGGAAACACCATATATTTT	CAWSTGRVPTGTELSGNTIYF
NA	NA	TRBJ1-1	TRBV4-1	TGCGCCAGCACCCCCCAGGGTTTGGTTACTGAAGCTTTCTTT	CASTPQGLVTEAFF
NA	TRBD2	TRBJ2-7	TRBV5-6	TGTGCCAGCACCCGACGACTAGCGTGGATCTACGAGCAGTACTTC	CASTRRLAWIYEQYF
NA	TRBD2	TRBJ2-3	TRBV29-1	TGCAGCGTTGAAGCCGGCGGGGGGGCAGATACGCAGTATTTT	CSVEAGGGADTQYF
NA	TRBD1	TRBJ1-2	TRBV19	TGTGCCATAAACAGGGGGCGCCCCTATGGCTACACCTTC	CAINRGRPYGYTF
NA	NA	TRBJ2-7	TRBV6-1	TGTGCCAGCAGCTTACTGGACAGCTCCTACGAGCAGTACTTC	CASSLLDSSYEQYF
NA	NA	TRBJ2-2	TRBV6-1	TGTGCCAGCAGTGAGTTATCCAGTTACACCGGGGAGCTGTTTTTT	CASSELSSYTGELFF
NA	NA	TRBJ1-5	TRBV6-5	TGTGCCAGCAGTCTCCTTCCTAGGGATCAGCCCCAGCATTTT	CASSLLPRDQPQHF
NA	NA	TRBJ2-7	TRBV10-3	TGTGCCATCACTCGTCAGGGGCCCGGCTACGAGCAGTACTTC	CAITRQGPGYEQYF
few	NA	TRBJ1-5	TRBV27	TGTGCCAGCAGTCAAGGACAGCTTGACGGCAATCAGCCCCAGCATTTT	CASSQGQLDGNQPQHF
NA	NA	TRBJ1-5	TRBV6-6	TGTGCCAGCAGACTTTATAGCAATCAGCCCCAGCATTTT	CASRLYSNQPQHF
NA	NA	TRBJ2-7	TRBV18	TGTGCCAGCTCACCACCGTCGGGGTCCGGCGAGCAGTACTTC	CASSPPSGSGEQYF
few	NA	TRBJ1-3	TRBV19	TGTGCCAGTCGGGTCTCCTCTGGAAACACCATATATTTT	CASRVSSGNTIYF
NA	NA	TRBJ2-2	TRBV30	TGTGCCTGGCCCACAGGGACACGGATGAACACCGGGGAGCTGTTTTTT	CAWPTGTRMNTGELFF
NA	NA	TRBJ2-3	TRBV14	TGTGCCAGCAGCCAAGAAGGGGATACGCAGTATTTT	CASSQEGDTQYF
once	NA	TRBJ1-2	TRBV20-1	TGCAGTGCTCCCGGTCTCAATGGCTACACCTTC	CSAPGLNGYTF
NA	NA	TRBJ2-5	TRBV10-3	TGTGCCATCAGTGGGGTGAACATACGGGGGACCCAGTACTTC	CAISGVNIRGTQYF
NA	NA	TRBJ2-7	TRBV9	TGTGCCAGCAGCATCCCGAGGGGGACCCACTCCTACGAGCAGTACTTC	CASSIPRGTHSYEQYF
NA	TRBD1	TRBJ2-5	TRBV28	TGTGCCAGCAGTGACCCGGGCGTTACAGGGGGAGAGACCCAGTACTTC	CASSDPGVTGGETQYF
NA	NA	TRBJ1-4	TRBV5-1	TGCGCCAGCAGCTTGGCCCATGGGGGAATAGGAGAAAAACTGTTTTTT	CASSLAHGGIGEKLFF
few	TRBD2	TRBJ2-3	TRBV5-4	TGTGCCAGCAGAAAACTAGCGGGGGGGCCTAGCACAGATACGCAGTATTTT	CASRKLAGGPSTDTQYF
NA	NA	TRBJ2-3	TRBV6-1	TGTGCCAGCAGTGAAAGTCACTACCGCACAGATACGCAGTATTTT	CASSESHYRTDTQYF
NA	TRBD1	TRBJ1-2	TRBV27	TGTGCCAGCAGTTCGATAAGTCTGGGACAGAACTATGGCTACACCTTC	CASSSISLGQNYGYTF
NA	NA	TRBJ1-1	TRBV7-3	TGTGCCAGCAGCCCTCCGGGGACAATGAACACTGAAGCTTTCTTT	CASSPPGTMNTEAFF
NA	NA	TRBJ2-3	TRBV1	TGCACCAGCAGCCAATATTTAGATAGCACAGATACGCAGTATTTT	CTSSQYLDSTDTQYF
NA	TRBD1	TRBJ1-1	TRBV6-5	TGTGCCAGCACACCTGACAGGGTAACTGAAGCTTTCTTT	CASTPDRVTEAFF
NA	TRBD1	TRBJ2-4	TRBV5-1	TGCGCCAGCAGCGAAATCTCTCTCGCAGGGGGTATTTTAGGCAAAAACATTCAGTACTTC	CASSEISLAGGILGKNIQYF
NA	NA	TRBJ2-3	TRBV2	TGTGCCAGCAGCGTACGAGATACGCAGTATTTT	CASSVRDTQYF
once	TRBD1	TRBJ2-1	TRBV10-3	TGTGCCATCAGTGTCCCGCGACAGGGAATAAGTGAGCAGTTCTTC	CAISVPRQGISEQFF
NA	NA	TRBJ1-2	TRBV6-6	TGTGCCAGCAGTTACATGGGGGCAAGAGGCTACACCTTC	CASSYMGARGYTF
NA	TRBD1	TRBJ1-5	TRBV6-1	TGTGCCAGCAGTGTGGGGACAGGAGTCAATCAGCCCCAGCATTTT	CASSVGTGVNQPQHF
NA	NA	TRBJ1-5	TRBV21-1	TGTGCCAGCAGCAAAGCAGGCAGGGACCTCAATCAGCCCCAGCATTTT	CASSKAGRDLNQPQHF
NA	TRBD1	TRBJ2-4	TRBV7-9	TGTGCCAGCAGCTTAATATCAGGGGGCGCTGGCAAAAACATTCAGTACTTC	CASSLISGGAGKNIQYF
once	NA	TRBJ1-1	TRBV12-5	TGTGCTAGTGGTTTGGTACCCAGTTACAGGGAAGCTTTCTTT	CASGLVPSYREAFF
NA	TRBD2	TRBJ2-3	TRBV18	TGTGCCAGCTCACCGACTAGCGGGGGATCTAGCACAGATACGCAGTATTTT	CASSPTSGGSSTDTQYF
NA	NA	TRBJ1-1	TRBV10-3	TGTGCCATCAGTGGGAGGGAATCCACTGAAGCTTTCTTT	CAISGRESTEAFF
once	NA	TRBJ2-5	TRBV6-5	TGTGCCAGCAGTTATCCCGGAGAGACCCAGTACTTC	CASSYPGETQYF
NA	NA	TRBJ2-7	TRBV18	TGTGCCAGCTCACCAGAAGTGAACGAGCAGTACTTC	CASSPEVNEQYF
NA	TRBD1	TRBJ1-1	TRBV5-1	TGCGCCAGCAGTGTGTCAGGGGGCGCGATGAACACTGAAGCTTTCTTT	CASSVSGGAMNTEAFF
NA	NA	TRBJ2-1	TRBV15	TGTGCCACCAGCAGGGACTACGGGACAGCATCCTACAATGAGCAGTTCTTC	CATSRDYGTASYNEQFF
once	NA	TRBJ1-2	TRBV18	TGTGCCAGCTCACCAGGTGGTTCAGGAGTATCCTATGGCTACACCTTC	CASSPGGSGVSYGYTF
NA	NA	TRBJ1-5	TRBV28	TGTGCCAGCAGGGGGGGCAATCAGCCCCAGCATTTT	CASRGGNQPQHF
NA	NA	TRBJ1-2	TRBV11-2	TGTGCCAGCAGCTTAGCCGAGGGCCCGCGCCTTTATGGCTACACCTTC	CASSLAEGPRLYGYTF
NA	NA	TRBJ2-7	TRBV5-6	TGTGCCAGCAGCTCGGACTTTTCCTACGAGCAGTACTTC	CASSSDFSYEQYF
NA	NA	TRBJ2-3	TRBV7-9	TGTGCCAGCAGCTTAGTTTCTGTCGGGGGGCGCACAGATACGCAGTATTTT	CASSLVSVGGRTDTQYF
NA	NA	TRBJ1-2	TRBV13	TGTGCCAGCAGCTTAGAGACAGCTAACTATGGCTACACCTTC	CASSLETANYGYTF
few	NA	TRBJ1-6	TRBV6-5	TGTGCCAGCAGTTACGACCGCTTGGGCGATTCACCCCTCCACTTT	CASSYDRLGDSPLHF
NA	NA	TRBJ2-3	TRBV5-1	TGCGCCAGCAGCTCGAACGGACTCAAACCCAGCACAGATACGCAGTATTTT	CASSSNGLKPSTDTQYF
NA	NA	TRBJ1-1	TRBV11-2	TGTGCCAGCAGCTTGACCCCTGACCGGACTGATTTCTTT	CASSLTPDRTDFF
NA	NA	TRBJ1-4	TRBV30	TGTGCCTGGAGTCCCGCCCCGGGGAATGAAAAACTGTTTTTT	CAWSPAPGNEKLFF
NA	NA	TRBJ1-1	TRBV7-9	TGTGCCAGCAGCCCGGGTATGGGTTCTGTGGGTGCTTTCTTT	CASSPGMGSVGAFF
NA	NA	TRBJ2-5	TRBV20-1	TGCAGTGCGGGGGACCAAGAGACCCAGTACTTC	CSAGDQETQYF
NA	NA	TRBJ2-5	TRBV5-1	TGCGCCAGCAGCTTGGGACAGCCAAAAGAGACCCAGTACTTC	CASSLGQPKETQYF
NA	NA	TRBJ2-1	TRBV5-4	TGTGCCAGCAGCAGTAAACTCAGGGTGGATGAGCAGTTCTTC	CASSSKLRVDEQFF
NA	TRBD1	TRBJ2-7	TRBV5-1	TGCGCCAGCAGCTTGTTTTTGGGACAGAACTACGAGCAGTACTTC	CASSLFLGQNYEQYF
NA	NA	TRBJ2-5	TRBV11-2	TGTGCCAGCAGCTTAGATAGGCGCCAAGAGACCCAGTACTTC	CASSLDRRQETQYF
few	NA	TRBJ1-1	TRBV9	TGTGCCAGCAGCGTAGAAGGCAGGGCGACTGAAGCTTTCTTT	CASSVEGRATEAFF